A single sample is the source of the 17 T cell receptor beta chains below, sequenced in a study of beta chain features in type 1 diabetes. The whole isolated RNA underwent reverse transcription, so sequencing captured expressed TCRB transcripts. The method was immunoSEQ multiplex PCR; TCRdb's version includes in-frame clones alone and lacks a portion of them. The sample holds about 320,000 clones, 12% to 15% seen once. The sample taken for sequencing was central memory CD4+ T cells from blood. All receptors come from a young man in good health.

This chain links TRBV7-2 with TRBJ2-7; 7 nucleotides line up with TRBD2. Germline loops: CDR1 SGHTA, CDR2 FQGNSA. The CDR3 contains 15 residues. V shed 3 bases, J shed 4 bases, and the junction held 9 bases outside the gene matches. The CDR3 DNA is TGTGCCAGCAGCTTGGGGAGCGGGGCCCTGTACGAGCAGTACTTC. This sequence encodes CASSLGSGALYEQYF. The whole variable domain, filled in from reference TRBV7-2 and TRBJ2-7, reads GAGVSQSPSNKVTEKGKDVELRCDPISGHTALYWYRQSLGQGLEFLIYFQGNSAPDKSGLPSDRFSAERTGGSVSTLTIQRTQQEDSAVYLCASSLGSGALYEQYFGPGTRLTVT.

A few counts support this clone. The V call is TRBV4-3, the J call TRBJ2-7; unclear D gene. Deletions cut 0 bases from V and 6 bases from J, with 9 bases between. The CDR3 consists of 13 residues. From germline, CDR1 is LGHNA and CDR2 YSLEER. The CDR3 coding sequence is TGCGCCAGCAGCCAAGATGGTGGAAGCGAGCAGTACTTC. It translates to CASSQDGGSEQYF.

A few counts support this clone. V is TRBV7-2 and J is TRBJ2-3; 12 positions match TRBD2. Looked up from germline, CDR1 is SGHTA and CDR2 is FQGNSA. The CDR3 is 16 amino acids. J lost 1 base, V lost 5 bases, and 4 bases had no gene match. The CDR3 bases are TGTGCCAGCAGCAAGAGGACTAGCGGGGGCACAGATACGCAGTATTTT. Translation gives CASSKRTSGGTDTQYF.

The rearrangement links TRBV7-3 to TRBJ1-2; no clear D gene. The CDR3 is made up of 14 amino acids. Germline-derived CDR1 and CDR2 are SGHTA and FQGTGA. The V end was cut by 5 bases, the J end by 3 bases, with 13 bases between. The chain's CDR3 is CASSPGLIDYGYTF. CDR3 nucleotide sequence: TGTGCCAGCAGCCCGGGTCTTATCGACTATGGCTACACCTTC.

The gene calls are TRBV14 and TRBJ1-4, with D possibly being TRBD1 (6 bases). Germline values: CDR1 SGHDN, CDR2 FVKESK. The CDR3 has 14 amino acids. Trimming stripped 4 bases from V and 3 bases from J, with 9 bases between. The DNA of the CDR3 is TGTGCCAGCAGCCTCTCAGGGGCTAATGAAAAACTGTTTTTT. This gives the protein CASSLSGANEKLFF.

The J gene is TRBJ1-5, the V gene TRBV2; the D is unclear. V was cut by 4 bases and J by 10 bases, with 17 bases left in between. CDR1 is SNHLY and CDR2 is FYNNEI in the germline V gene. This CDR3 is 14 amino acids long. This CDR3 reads CASSGGVGPQPQHF. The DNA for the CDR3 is TGTGCCAGCAGTGGGGGAGTAGGTCCCCAACCCCAGCATTTT.

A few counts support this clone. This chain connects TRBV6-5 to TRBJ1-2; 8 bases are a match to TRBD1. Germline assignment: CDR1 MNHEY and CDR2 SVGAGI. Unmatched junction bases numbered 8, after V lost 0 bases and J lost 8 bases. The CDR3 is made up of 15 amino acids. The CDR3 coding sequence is TGTGCCAGCAGTTACTCGAACAGGGGGTTGGGCGGCTACACCTTC. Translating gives CASSYSNRGLGGYTF.

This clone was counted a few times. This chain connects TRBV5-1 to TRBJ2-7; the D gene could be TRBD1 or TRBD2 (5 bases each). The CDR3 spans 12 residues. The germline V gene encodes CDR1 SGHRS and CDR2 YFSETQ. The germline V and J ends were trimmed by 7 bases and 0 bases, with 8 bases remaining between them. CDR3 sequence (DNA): TGCGCCAGCCGGGGCAGCTCCTACGAGCAGTACTTC. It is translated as CASRGSSYEQYF.

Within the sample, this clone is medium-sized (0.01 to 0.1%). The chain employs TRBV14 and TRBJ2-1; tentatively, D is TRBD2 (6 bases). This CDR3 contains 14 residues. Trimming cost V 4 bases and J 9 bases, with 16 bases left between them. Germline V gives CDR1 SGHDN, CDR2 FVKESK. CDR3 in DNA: TGTGCCAGCAGCCCTCCTCGGGGGTTTAGTGAGCAGTTCTTC. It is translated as CASSPPRGFSEQFF.

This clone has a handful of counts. CDR3 sequence: CASKDGDRGYNEQFF. CDR3 nucleotide sequence: TGTGCCAGCAAAGATGGGGACAGGGGGTACAATGAGCAGTTCTTC. The J gene is TRBJ2-1, the V gene TRBV6-5; the match to TRBD1 covers 11 bases. The CDR3 runs 15 residues. Germline CDR1 and CDR2: MNHEY and SVGAGI. With V trimmed by 7 bases and J by 4 bases, 6 bases remained unmatched.

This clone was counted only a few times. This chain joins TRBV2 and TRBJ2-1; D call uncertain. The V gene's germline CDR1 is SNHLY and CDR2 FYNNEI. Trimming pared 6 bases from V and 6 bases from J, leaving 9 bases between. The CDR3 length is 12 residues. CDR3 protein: CASRVSTNEQFF. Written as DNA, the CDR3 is TGTGCCAGCAGGGTGAGCACCAATGAGCAGTTCTTC.

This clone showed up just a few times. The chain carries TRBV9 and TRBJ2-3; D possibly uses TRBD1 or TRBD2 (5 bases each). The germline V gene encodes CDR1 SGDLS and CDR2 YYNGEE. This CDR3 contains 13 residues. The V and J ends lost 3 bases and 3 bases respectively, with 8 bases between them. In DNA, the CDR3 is TGTGCCAGCAGCGAGGGACCGACAGATACGCAGTATTTT. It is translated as CASSEGPTDTQYF.

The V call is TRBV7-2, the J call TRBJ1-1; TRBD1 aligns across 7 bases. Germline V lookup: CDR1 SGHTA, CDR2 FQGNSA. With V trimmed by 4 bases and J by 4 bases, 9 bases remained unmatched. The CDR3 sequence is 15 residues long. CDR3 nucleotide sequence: TGTGCCAGCAGCTCGAAGACAGGGTCGGCCACTGAAGCTTTCTTT. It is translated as CASSSKTGSATEAFF.

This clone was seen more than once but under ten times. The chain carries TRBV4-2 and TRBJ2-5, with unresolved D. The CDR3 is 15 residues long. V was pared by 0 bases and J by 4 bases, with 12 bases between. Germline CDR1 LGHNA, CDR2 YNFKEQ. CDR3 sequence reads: CASSQDGNRLETQYF. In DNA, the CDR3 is TGTGCCAGCAGCCAAGATGGGAATAGACTAGAGACCCAGTACTTC.

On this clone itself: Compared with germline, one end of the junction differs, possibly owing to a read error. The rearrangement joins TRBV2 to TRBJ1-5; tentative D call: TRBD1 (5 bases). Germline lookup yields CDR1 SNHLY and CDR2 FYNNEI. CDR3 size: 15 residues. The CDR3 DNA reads TGTGCCAGCAGTTGGTCAGGGAATAGCGATCAGCCCCAGCATTTT. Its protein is CASSWSGNSDQPQHF.

This CDR3 reads CASSIKLSGANVLTF. DNA for the CDR3: TGTGCCAGCAGCATCAAACTCTCTGGGGCCAACGTCCTGACTTTC. V gene TRBV9 combines with J gene TRBJ2-6, with D hard to call. The V gene's germline CDR1 is SGDLS and CDR2 YYNGEE. V gave up 4 bases and J gave up 0 bases, with 8 bases separating them. CDR3 length equals 15 residues.

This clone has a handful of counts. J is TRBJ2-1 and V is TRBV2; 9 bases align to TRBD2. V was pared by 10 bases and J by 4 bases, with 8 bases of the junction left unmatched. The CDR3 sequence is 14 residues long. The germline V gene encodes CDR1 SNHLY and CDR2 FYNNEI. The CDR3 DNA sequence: TGTGCCACAAACCCTAGCGGGGCATACAATGAGCAGTTCTTC. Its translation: CATNPSGAYNEQFF.